Listed below are T cell receptor beta chains from one sample, sequenced in a study of OX40 agonist ivuxolimab in advanced cancers. Profiling relied on immunoSEQ multiplex PCR, and the TCRdb table lists in-frame clones only, not all of them. The data show about 93,000 clones, with 89% seen just once and 0.3% to 0.4% held by the top ten. The sample here was CD4+ or CD8+ T cells sorted from blood, taken in a trial of the OX40 agonist ivuxolimab. All receptors derive from an adult with an advanced solid tumor such as melanoma, head and neck, liver or kidney cancer. CDR3s include the opening cysteine and the closing phenylalanine or tryptophan. The D gene is left open where the match is weak. A clone size is listed for some rows: how often the clone was seen (once, few, many), or a class if it is expanded.

j_gene,v_gene,abundance,d_gene,CDR3nt,CDR3aa
TRBJ2-2,TRBV6-1,once,NA,TGTGCCAGCAGCGCCCTAGCTGAGAACACCGGGGAGCTGTTTTTT,CASSALAENTGELFF
TRBJ1-3,TRBV4-2,NA,NA,TGTGCCAGCAGCCCCTTCGAGGACGCCTCTGGAAACACCATATATTTT,CASSPFEDASGNTIYF
TRBJ2-7,TRBV28,once,NA,TGTGCCAGCATCCGGACGGACTCCTACGAGCAGTACTTC,CASIRTDSYEQYF
TRBJ2-7,TRBV7-9,NA,NA,TGTGCCAGCAGCTTAGCATCGTCTTTCAGGGAGAACTACGAGCAGTACTTC,CASSLASSFRENYEQYF
TRBJ2-7,TRBV19,NA,NA,TGTGCCAGTAGTCCCCGACAGGGAGGGGCCGAGCAGTACTTC,CASSPRQGGAEQYF
TRBJ2-7,TRBV5-4,NA,NA,TGTGCCAGCAGCCTCTTCGGGGGATTCTACGAGCAGTACTTC,CASSLFGGFYEQYF
TRBJ2-7,TRBV5-1,few,TRBD1,TGCGCCAGCACATACGGGACAGGGTCCTACGAGCAGTACTTC,CASTYGTGSYEQYF
TRBJ2-7,TRBV7-8,NA,NA,TGTGCCAGCAGCTTAGAACGGGAGCCTACGGGTGAGCAGTACTTC,CASSLEREPTGEQYF
TRBJ2-7,TRBV7-2,NA,NA,TGTGCCAGCAGCTCCCCTTTTGACGAGCAGTACTTC,CASSSPFDEQYF
TRBJ1-2,TRBV10-3,NA,TRBD1,TGTGCCATCAGTGCAAACAGACAGGGGGACTATGGCTACACCTTC,CAISANRQGDYGYTF
TRBJ1-2,TRBV18,once,TRBD1,TGTGCCAGCTCACCCCTTGACAGGGGGCTTAACTATGGCTACACCTTC,CASSPLDRGLNYGYTF
TRBJ1-5,TRBV7-8,NA,NA,TGTGCCAGCAGCTTAATAAGCCGAAATAGCAATCAGCCCCAGCATTTT,CASSLISRNSNQPQHF
TRBJ1-5,TRBV2,once,TRBD1,TGTGCCAGCACCAAACTTACAGGGGTTAATCAGCCCCAGCATTTT,CASTKLTGVNQPQHF
TRBJ1-2,TRBV7-3,NA,NA,TGTGCCAGCAGCCCTGGTGGCAGCGGGAATGGCTACACCTTC,CASSPGGSGNGYTF
TRBJ1-2,TRBV6-5,NA,TRBD1,TGTGCCAGCAGTTACGCGGGACAGGGGTCTGGCTACACCTTC,CASSYAGQGSGYTF
TRBJ1-2,TRBV7-2,NA,NA,TGTGCCAGCAGCTTAGCAACCGGGAGACGTTATGGCTACACCTTC,CASSLATGRRYGYTF
TRBJ2-4,TRBV2,NA,TRBD1,TGTGCCAGCAGCACAGGGGGCGCGAACATTCAGTACTTC,CASSTGGANIQYF
TRBJ2-5,TRBV2,NA,NA,TGTGCCAGCAGTCCCACCCAGCTCAATCAAGAGACCCAGTACTTC,CASSPTQLNQETQYF
TRBJ1-1,TRBV6-5,NA,NA,TGTGCCAGCAGTTATAGACCGCAAAACACTGAAGCTTTCTTT,CASSYRPQNTEAFF
TRBJ1-5,TRBV19,NA,NA,TGTGCCAGTGGGACTGAATTCAATCAGCCCCAGCATTTT,CASGTEFNQPQHF
TRBJ1-1,TRBV7-2,NA,NA,TGTGCCAGCAGCTTTCAGGTTTTGAACACTGAAGCTTTCTTT,CASSFQVLNTEAFF
TRBJ2-3,TRBV6-5,NA,NA,TGTGCCAGCAGAAACGGGGGTCTTTCCACAGATACGCAGTATTTT,CASRNGGLSTDTQYF
TRBJ2-1,TRBV30,NA,NA,TGTGCCTGGAGTGTATTCTCAACCTCCTACAATGAGCAGTTCTTC,CAWSVFSTSYNEQFF
TRBJ2-5,TRBV6-5,NA,NA,TGTGCCAGCACCTCACTCGACAGAAGGGAGACCCAGTACTTC,CASTSLDRRETQYF
TRBJ1-5,TRBV30,few,NA,TGTGCCTGGAGTGTGGGTGAAGGGAACCCTCAGGGTCAGCCCCAGCATTTT,CAWSVGEGNPQGQPQHF
TRBJ2-7,TRBV25-1,NA,NA,TGTGCCAGCAGTGGACCGCAATCCCGGCCCTACGAGCAGTACTTC,CASSGPQSRPYEQYF
TRBJ2-7,TRBV11-3,NA,TRBD1,TGTGCCAGCAGCTTAGGGGACAGCTACGAGCAGTACTTC,CASSLGDSYEQYF
TRBJ1-6,TRBV5-1,once,NA,TGCGCCAGCAGAGGTGGAACGAGCTCCTATAATTCACCCCTCCACTTT,CASRGGTSSYNSPLHF
TRBJ1-6,TRBV6-5,few,NA,TGTGCCAGCAGTGGGCAGCAGAATTCACCCCTCCACTTT,CASSGQQNSPLHF
TRBJ2-7,TRBV9,NA,TRBD1,TGTGCCAGCAGCGTAGACTTGGGGACAGACCTTTACGAGCAGTACTTC,CASSVDLGTDLYEQYF
TRBJ1-1,TRBV13,NA,NA,TGTGCCAGTTCCGCGAACATGAACACTGAAGCTTTCTTT,CASSANMNTEAFF
TRBJ2-1,TRBV7-7,NA,TRBD2,TGTGCTAGCAGCCAGGGACTAGCGGGGGCAAATGAGCAGTTCTTC,CASSQGLAGANEQFF
TRBJ2-7,TRBV5-1,NA,TRBD1,TGCGCCAGCAGCTTGGCCCGGGACAGAATTTCCTACGAGCAGTACTTC,CASSLARDRISYEQYF
TRBJ1-1,TRBV27,NA,NA,TGTGCCAGCAGTTTATTCCCAGGGACGAACACTGAAGCTTTCTTT,CASSLFPGTNTEAFF
TRBJ2-2,TRBV7-2,NA,TRBD1,TGTGCCAGCAGACAGACCGGGACAGGGACGGTCACCGGGGAGCTGTTTTTT,CASRQTGTGTVTGELFF
TRBJ2-7,TRBV19,once,NA,TGTGCCAGTAGGGGCGGGTTCTACGAGCAGTACTTC,CASRGGFYEQYF
TRBJ2-5,TRBV7-2,once,TRBD1,TGTGCCAGCAGCGGCAGGGGGCGCGGAGAGACCCAGTACTTC,CASSGRGRGETQYF
TRBJ1-5,TRBV4-2,NA,NA,TGTGCCAGCAGCCAAGACGGATTCAATCAGCCCCAGCATTTT,CASSQDGFNQPQHF
TRBJ1-2,TRBV27,NA,TRBD1,TGTGCCAGCAGTTCCAGGGGGCCGAGCTATGGCTACACCTTC,CASSSRGPSYGYTF
TRBJ1-1,TRBV19,NA,NA,TGTGCCAGTAGTACCCAATCGGGACCCGGAACTGAAGCTTTCTTT,CASSTQSGPGTEAFF
TRBJ2-3,TRBV6-1,NA,TRBD1,TGTGCCAGCAGTGAAAGGGACAGGGGCACAGATACGCAGTATTTT,CASSERDRGTDTQYF
TRBJ1-5,TRBV28,NA,TRBD1,TGTGCCATGGGACAGGGGGACCAGCCCCAGCATTTT,CAMGQGDQPQHF
TRBJ1-1,TRBV9,NA,NA,TGTGCCAGCAGCGCCGACAGTGAAGTGAACACTGAAGCTTTCTTT,CASSADSEVNTEAFF
TRBJ1-5,TRBV6-6,NA,TRBD1,TGTGCCAGCAGTTCGCCCGGACAGGGGGCAAATCAGCCCCAGCATTTT,CASSSPGQGANQPQHF
TRBJ2-1,TRBV11-2,NA,NA,TGTGCCAGCAGGCCCCGGGACTCCTACAATGAGCAGTTCTTC,CASRPRDSYNEQFF
TRBJ2-4,TRBV7-2,NA,TRBD1,TGTGCCAGCAGCTTAGATCGGGACAGCGTTATGGGCATTCAGTACTTC,CASSLDRDSVMGIQYF
TRBJ2-3,TRBV20-1,few,NA,TGCAGTGTTTTGATAACAGATACGCAGTATTTT,CSVLITDTQYF
TRBJ1-2,TRBV15,NA,TRBD1,TGTGCCACCAGCAGAGATACGGCGGGACAGTCCTATGGCTACACCTTC,CATSRDTAGQSYGYTF
TRBJ2-5,TRBV5-4,NA,TRBD1,TGTGCCAGCAGCAGAGAGCTCAACAGGGGGAAAGGAGAGACCCAGTACTTC,CASSRELNRGKGETQYF